The 5 T cell receptor beta chains below all came from one sample that was sequenced in a study of blood T cell repertoires in COVID-19. Assay: immunoSEQ multiplex PCR; the TCRdb copy retains only in-frame clones and omits some. In the table there are around 140,000 clones, 75% to 90% of which are singletons. Sequences were obtained from peripheral blood. These receptors were taken from a human donor in a cohort sampled during active COVID-19.

The V call is TRBV29-1, the J call TRBJ1-5, with TRBD1 identical over 7 bases. V gave up 5 bases and J gave up 1 base; unmatched junction bases: 2. The CDR3 spans 13 residues. CDR1 is SQVTM and CDR2 is ANQGSEA in the germline V gene. CDR3 region: CSVQTGSNQPQHF. CDR3 nucleotides: TGCAGCGTTCAGACAGGGAGCAATCAGCCCCAGCATTTT.

The V and J genes are TRBV7-9 and TRBJ2-1; no clear D. The germline gives CDR1 SEHNR, CDR2 FQNEAQ (reference sequence). V was shortened by 5 bases and J by 5 bases, with 4 bases between the two germline ends. The CDR3 length is 11 residues. This chain's CDR3 is CASSPDNEQFF. The CDR3 DNA is TGTGCCAGCAGCCCGGACAATGAGCAGTTCTTC.

This chain joins TRBV5-4 and TRBJ1-2, with D unclear. V dropped 3 bases and J dropped 7 bases, with 13 bases sitting between them. The germline gives CDR1 SGHNT, CDR2 YYREEE (reference sequence). The CDR3 runs to 13 residues. The CDR3 bases are TGTGCCAGCAGCTCCTCGGGGTTCCCTGGCTACACCTTC. Amino acids: CASSSSGFPGYTF. The full variable domain, rest sourced from reference TRBV5-4 and TRBJ1-2, is ETGVTQSPTHLIKTRGQQVTLRCSSQSGHNTVSWYQQALGQGPQFIFQYYREEENGRGNFPPRFSGLQFPNYSSELNVNALELDDSALYLCASSSSGFPGYTFGSGTRLTVV.

The V call is TRBV28, the J call TRBJ2-3, with TRBD1 matching over 9 bases. Germline assignment: CDR1 MDHEN and CDR2 SYDVKM. The junction had 8 bases not matched to a gene; V was cut back by 4 bases and J by 3 bases. This CDR3 comprises 16 residues. DNA of the CDR3: TGTGCCAGCAGTTCTACAGGGGGCGCGTGGACAGATACGCAGTATTTT. This translates into CASSSTGGAWTDTQYF.

The chain carries TRBV11-3 and TRBJ1-1; D possibly corresponds to TRBD1 (5 bases). Trimming pared 5 bases from V and 11 bases from J, leaving 15 bases between. Germline V gene data show CDR1 as SGHNT and CDR2 as YENEEA. This CDR3 spans 12 amino acids. DNA of the CDR3: TGTGCCAGCAGCCCTCCAGGGAATGAGGCTTTCTTT. Translation gives CASSPPGNEAFF.